Listed below are T cell receptor beta chains from one sample, sequenced in a study of blood T cells in healthy people across ages. TCRdb re-analysed the 5' RACE reads in MiXCR, keeping a single row per CDR3 protein. The data hold approximately 900,000 distinct CDR3 sequences, with 29% observed a single time. Another study also made use of these data, one on T cells of mothers and their children.

Sequences were obtained from blood. The receptors were sampled from a woman aged 40 to 50 in good health. Each CDR3 is given with its conserved first and last residue. Fields, in order: V gene, J gene, clone size, D gene, CDR3 protein, CDR3 DNA. A D gene is named only where the DNA matches it firmly. Clone size appears in some rows only: once, few, many, or a class for an expanded clone.

v_call: TRBV7-2
j_call: TRBJ1-5
clone_size: .
d_call: .
cdr3_aa: CASSLTGSSNQPRHF
cdr3_nt: TGTGCCAGCAGCTTAACAGGCTCTAGCAATCAGCCCCGGCATTTT

v_call: TRBV7-8
j_call: TRBJ2-7
clone_size: .
d_call: .
cdr3_aa: CASSLAPMADYEQYF
cdr3_nt: TGTGCCAGCAGCTTAGCCCCGATGGCTGACTACGAGCAGTACTTC

v_call: TRBV5-1
j_call: TRBJ1-5
clone_size: .
d_call: TRBD1
cdr3_aa: CASSPTGTGGGNQPQHF
cdr3_nt: TGCGCCAGCAGCCCCACCGGGACAGGGGGCGGGAATCAGCCCCAGCATTTT

v_call: TRBV19
j_call: TRBJ2-5
clone_size: .
d_call: .
cdr3_aa: CASSIGKGVIQETQYF
cdr3_nt: TGTGCCAGTAGTATTGGGAAGGGGGTGATCCAAGAGACCCAGTACTTC

v_call: TRBV7-2
j_call: TRBJ1-1
clone_size: few
d_call: .
cdr3_aa: CASSTDTGLKAFF
cdr3_nt: TGTGCCAGCAGCACCGACACGGGCCTTAAAGCTTTCTTT

v_call: TRBV6-5
j_call: TRBJ1-2
clone_size: many
d_call: .
cdr3_aa: CASSFKTGYGYTF
cdr3_nt: TGTGCCAGCAGTTTCAAGACGGGATATGGCTACACCTTC

v_call: TRBV6-5
j_call: TRBJ2-3
clone_size: many
d_call: TRBD2
cdr3_aa: CASSYSGVAGGTDTQYF
cdr3_nt: TGTGCCAGCAGTTACTCCGGGGTAGCGGGAGGCACAGATACGCAGTATTTT

v_call: TRBV7-9
j_call: TRBJ2-5
clone_size: .
d_call: .
cdr3_aa: CASSLRLQWGYQETQYF
cdr3_nt: TGTGCCAGCAGCTTACGGTTACAGTGGGGGTACCAAGAGACCCAGTACTTC

v_call: TRBV28
j_call: TRBJ1-4
clone_size: .
d_call: .
cdr3_aa: CASSPLRPATNEKLFF
cdr3_nt: TGTGCCAGCAGTCCCTTACGGCCAGCAACTAATGAAAAACTGTTTTTT

v_call: TRBV6-2/TRBV6-3
j_call: TRBJ2-3
clone_size: .
d_call: TRBD1
cdr3_aa: CASRPHRGPYTDTQYF
cdr3_nt: TGTGCCAGCAGGCCTCACAGGGGGCCATACACAGATACGCAGTATTTT

v_call: TRBV12-3/TRBV12-4
j_call: TRBJ2-1
clone_size: many
d_call: .
cdr3_aa: CASSLAGGPSNEQFF
cdr3_nt: TGTGCCAGCAGTTTAGCGGGGGGGCCTTCCAATGAGCAGTTCTTC

v_call: TRBV5-1
j_call: TRBJ2-7
clone_size: once
d_call: TRBD2
cdr3_aa: CASSSSGGASYNEQYF
cdr3_nt: TGCGCCAGCAGCTCTAGCGGGGGGGCCTCCTACAATGAGCAGTACTTC

v_call: TRBV28
j_call: TRBJ1-5
clone_size: few
d_call: TRBD1
cdr3_aa: CASSPGTGGAWNQPQHF
cdr3_nt: TGTGCCAGCAGTCCGGGGACAGGGGGCGCGTGGAATCAGCCCCAGCATTTT

v_call: TRBV7-9
j_call: TRBJ2-7
clone_size: many
d_call: .
cdr3_aa: CASSLLLAHEQYF
cdr3_nt: TGTGCCAGCAGCTTACTCCTCGCGCACGAGCAGTACTTC

v_call: TRBV7-2
j_call: TRBJ2-1
clone_size: .
d_call: TRBD2
cdr3_aa: CASSLVPSGGAGEQFF
cdr3_nt: TGTGCCAGCAGCTTAGTACCTAGCGGGGGGGCCGGGGAGCAGTTCTTC

v_call: TRBV3-1
j_call: TRBJ2-5
clone_size: many
d_call: .
cdr3_aa: CASSSRGGGMQETQYF
cdr3_nt: TGTGCCAGCAGCTCCCGAGGAGGGGGGATGCAAGAGACCCAGTACTTC

v_call: TRBV20-1
j_call: TRBJ1-4
clone_size: few
d_call: .
cdr3_aa: CSARALHPSTNEKLFF
cdr3_nt: TGCAGTGCTAGAGCCCTACATCCATCAACTAATGAAAAACTGTTTTTT

v_call: TRBV6-2/TRBV6-3
j_call: TRBJ2-5
clone_size: few
d_call: TRBD2
cdr3_aa: CASSRTSFRETQYF
cdr3_nt: TGTGCCAGCAGTAGGACTAGTTTCCGAGAGACCCAGTACTTC

v_call: TRBV7-9
j_call: TRBJ1-5
clone_size: .
d_call: .
cdr3_aa: CASSLGSFQNQPQHF
cdr3_nt: TGTGCCAGCAGCTTAGGTAGCTTCCAGAATCAGCCCCAGCATTTT

v_call: TRBV6-2/TRBV6-3
j_call: TRBJ2-7
clone_size: .
d_call: .
cdr3_aa: CASSYFTGSYEQYF
cdr3_nt: TGTGCCAGCAGTTACTTTACCGGATCCTACGAGCAGTACTTC

v_call: TRBV7-2
j_call: TRBJ2-1
clone_size: few
d_call: .
cdr3_aa: CAGSLALGGSYNEQFF
cdr3_nt: TGTGCCGGCAGCTTAGCGCTAGGGGGGTCTTACAATGAGCAGTTCTTC

v_call: TRBV28
j_call: TRBJ2-3
clone_size: .
d_call: TRBD2
cdr3_aa: CASSPGLGTTKRNTQYF
cdr3_nt: TGTGCCAGCAGTCCGGGCCTCGGGACTACCAAGAGGAATACGCAGTATTTT

v_call: TRBV6-6
j_call: TRBJ1-4
clone_size: many
d_call: .
cdr3_aa: CASSYSSATNEKLFF
cdr3_nt: TGTGCCAGCAGTTACTCCAGTGCAACTAATGAAAAACTGTTTTTT

v_call: TRBV29-1
j_call: TRBJ2-7
clone_size: many
d_call: .
cdr3_aa: CSVGVRSYEQYF
cdr3_nt: TGCAGCGTTGGGGTCCGGAGCTACGAGCAGTACTTC

v_call: TRBV7-2
j_call: TRBJ1-1
clone_size: few
d_call: .
cdr3_aa: CASSSPVQNAMNTEAFF
cdr3_nt: TGTGCCAGCAGCTCGCCGGTCCAGAACGCCATGAACACTGAAGCTTTCTTT

v_call: TRBV7-2
j_call: TRBJ1-1
clone_size: few
d_call: TRBD1
cdr3_aa: CASSLVYYRGSNTEAFF
cdr3_nt: TGTGCCAGCAGCTTAGTGTATTACAGGGGTTCTAACACTGAAGCTTTCTTT

v_call: TRBV3-1
j_call: TRBJ2-5
clone_size: .
d_call: TRBD2
cdr3_aa: CASGGSGRETQYF
cdr3_nt: TGTGCCAGCGGAGGGAGCGGGAGAGAGACCCAGTACTTC

v_call: TRBV15
j_call: TRBJ1-5
clone_size: .
d_call: .
cdr3_aa: CATSRITSNQPQHF
cdr3_nt: TGTGCCACCAGCCGTATCACAAGCAATCAGCCCCAGCATTTT

v_call: TRBV9
j_call: TRBJ2-7
clone_size: many
d_call: .
cdr3_aa: CASSSPAGEQYF
cdr3_nt: TGTGCCAGCAGCTCCCCGGCGGGAGAGCAGTACTTC

v_call: TRBV28
j_call: TRBJ2-5
clone_size: many
d_call: .
cdr3_aa: CASRLGGANQETQYF
cdr3_nt: TGTGCCAGCAGGCTAGGGGGGGCGAACCAAGAGACCCAGTACTTC

v_call: TRBV6-5
j_call: TRBJ2-5
clone_size: many
d_call: .
cdr3_aa: CATGAGETQYF
cdr3_nt: TGTGCCACCGGGGCGGGAGAGACCCAGTACTTC

v_call: TRBV12-3/TRBV12-4
j_call: TRBJ2-3
clone_size: .
d_call: TRBD1
cdr3_aa: CANSRGHTDTQYF
cdr3_nt: TGTGCCAACAGTAGGGGGCACACAGATACGCAGTATTTT